The 25 T cell receptor beta chains below all came from one sample that was sequenced in a study of PD-L1 blockade in urothelial cancer (TCRdb year 2017). The library was generated by the immunoSEQ multiplex PCR assay. Not all clones reach the TCRdb copy of this immuneACCESS table, which keeps in-frame sequences only. Checked studies attribute under half of the gap to unresolved V genes and leave the rest unexplained. The sample has some 67,000 clones on record, less than 90% of them singletons. Roughly 3.4% of the sample is taken by the ten largest. This specimen consisted of PBMCs, obtained around atezolizumab (anti-PD-L1) treatment. The origin of the receptors is a man between 60 and 75 years old with urothelial cancer.

The chain combines TRBV27 with TRBJ2-7; D gene uncertain. Per germline, CDR1 MNHEY and CDR2 SMNVEV (reference sequence). V lost 2 bases to trimming and J lost 2 bases, with 16 bases between them. This CDR3 comprises 16 residues. The CDR3 nucleotides are TGTGCCAGCAGTTTAGGGTCCCGGGTGTCCACCTACGAGCAGTACTTC. Translating gives CASSLGSRVSTYEQYF.

The chain employs TRBV5-5 and TRBJ1-2; TRBD1 is a possible D gene (5 bases). The CDR3 extends over 15 amino acids. The V gene lost 0 bases and the J gene lost 2 bases, with 11 bases spanning the gap. Germline V gives CDR1 SGHKS, CDR2 YYEKEE (reference sequence). CDR3 protein: CASSLAAGLNYGYTF. CDR3 in DNA: TGTGCCAGCAGCTTGGCTGCAGGGCTGAACTATGGCTACACCTTC.

The chain joins TRBV27 to TRBJ2-1; the match to TRBD2 covers 14 bases. The V segment lost 2 bases and the J segment 5 bases; nucleotides outside the gene matches: 14. The CDR3 loop spans 20 amino acids. Per germline, CDR1 MNHEY and CDR2 SMNVEV (reference sequence). CDR3 protein: CASSLEKKTSGRERHNEQFF. The CDR3 bases are TGTGCCAGCAGTTTAGAGAAGAAGACTAGCGGGAGGGAGCGCCACAATGAGCAGTTCTTC.

In DNA form, the CDR3 reads TGTGCCACCCTTGGTGGGCCTGAAGCTTTCTTT. Protein sequence: CATLGGPEAFF. The chain uses TRBV19 and TRBJ1-1; the D is unclear. CDR1 is LNHDA, CDR2 SQIVND, per germline (reference sequence). This CDR3 is built from 11 residues. V lost 10 bases and J lost 6, with 12 bases in between.

The chain carries TRBV11-2 and TRBJ1-1; maybe TRBD1 (5 bases). The CDR3 runs to 14 residues. V lost 8 bases and J lost 7, with 20 bases in between. CDR1 is SGHAT and CDR2 is FQNNGV in the germline V gene. Here the CDR3 reads CASAKLAGEVEAFF. The CDR3, as DNA: TGTGCCAGCGCCAAACTAGCGGGGGAAGTTGAAGCTTTCTTT.

The chain employs TRBV5-1 and TRBJ2-6; TRBD1 agrees at 7 bases. The V and J ends lost 3 bases and 0 bases, in that order; junction bases with no gene match: 15. The CDR3 is 20 amino acids. Germline V gene sequence: CDR1 SGHRS, CDR2 YFSETQ. CDR3 loop: CASSSPDRDRRISGANVLTF. The CDR3 coding sequence is TGCGCCAGCAGCTCGCCCGACCGGGACAGAAGAATCTCTGGGGCCAACGTCCTGACTTTC.

The V gene is TRBV18, the J gene TRBJ2-1; no firm D call. This CDR3 has 14 amino acids. Trimming stripped 2 bases from V and 8 bases from J, with 13 bases between. Germline V CDR1 and CDR2: KGHSH, LQKENI. The CDR3: CASSPGSSIHEQFF. The CDR3 nucleotides are TGTGCCAGCTCACCAGGTTCGAGTATCCATGAGCAGTTCTTC.

V gene TRBV27 combines with J gene TRBJ2-5, with TRBD1 identical over 10 bases. Trimming cost V 7 bases and J 4 bases; bases outside gene matches: 3. Germline V CDR1 and CDR2: MNHEY, SMNVEV (reference sequence). The CDR3 totals 13 residues. As DNA, the CDR3 is TGTGCCAGCACCCGGACAGGGGGAGAGACCCAGTACTTC. Protein product: CASTRTGGETQYF.

The genes are TRBV5-1 and TRBJ1-1; the D gene is possibly TRBD1 (6 bases). The CDR3 length is 15 residues. The germline gives CDR1 SGHRS, CDR2 YFSETQ. Trimming took off 0 bases at V and 2 bases at J, with 11 bases between the two ends. The CDR3 DNA reads TGCGCCAGCAGCTTGGAGTGGGGGGGCAACACTGAAGCTTTCTTT. Its translation: CASSLEWGGNTEAFF.

The chain combines TRBV18 with TRBJ2-5; 11 nucleotides line up with TRBD2. The germline CDR1 and CDR2 sequences are KGHSH and LQKENI. V dropped 2 bases and J dropped 4; count of bases not matched to a gene: 0. The CDR3 totals 14 residues. DNA for the CDR3: TGTGCCAGCTCACCAGGGACTAGCGGAGAGACCCAGTACTTC. Residues: CASSPGTSGETQYF.

The rearrangement uses TRBV29-1 and TRBJ2-5; maybe TRBD1 (5 bases). This CDR3 is built from 14 residues. Trimming took off 4 bases at V and 5 bases at J, with 17 bases between the two ends. Germline-derived CDR1 and CDR2 are SQVTM and ANQGSEA. The CDR3 sequence is CSVARQGNRETQYF. The DNA of the CDR3 is TGCAGCGTTGCACGGCAGGGTAATAGGGAGACCCAGTACTTC.

This clone was recorded once. This chain connects TRBV7-6 to TRBJ2-3, with 7 bases lining up with TRBD2. J lost 4 bases, V lost 1 base, and 8 bases had no gene match. The CDR3 loop spans 16 amino acids. CDR1 and CDR2 from the germline V gene are SGHVS and FNYEAQ. This CDR3 reads CASSLVYGLAADTQYF. CDR3 nucleotides: TGTGCCAGCAGCTTAGTTTACGGGCTAGCGGCAGATACGCAGTATTTT. Using reference TRBV7-6 and TRBJ2-3 for the parts outside the CDR3, the full variable domain is GAGVSQSPRYKVTKRGQDVALRCDPISGHVSLYWYRQALGQGPEFLTYFNYEAQQDKSGLPNDRFSAERPEGSISTLTIQRTEQRDSAMYRCASSLVYGLAADTQYFGPGTRLTVL.

V usage is TRBV29-1 and J usage is TRBJ2-7, with a weak D call TRBD1 (6 bases). The V end was cut by 6 bases, the J end by 5 bases, with 17 bases between. This CDR3 is 13 amino acids long. The germline V gene encodes CDR1 SQVTM and CDR2 ANQGSEA. CDR3 coding DNA: TGCAGCGTGAGAGCCGGGACACCCAACGAGCAGTACTTC. It is translated as CSVRAGTPNEQYF.

The CDR3 DNA follows: TGTGCCAGCAGATCTGGACTAGCGGGCCACAATGAGCAGTTCTTC. Translated, it gives CASRSGLAGHNEQFF. The V call is TRBV6-6, the J call TRBJ2-1, with 11 bases identical to TRBD2. CDR1 is MNHNY, CDR2 SVGAGI, per germline (reference sequence). This CDR3 contains 15 residues. After removal of 6 bases from V and 5 bases from J, the junction contained 6 bases not matched to a gene.

CDR3 DNA sequence: TGCGCCAGCAGCCTCGACAGGGTGGGCTACGAGCAGTACTTC. As protein: CASSLDRVGYEQYF. J is TRBJ2-7 and V is TRBV5-1, with 7 bases matching TRBD1. The V gene end was trimmed by 4 bases and the J gene end by 3 bases; junction bases not matched to a gene: 7. In germline, CDR1 is SGHRS, CDR2 YFSETQ. The CDR3 contains 14 residues.

The chain employs TRBV6-1 and TRBJ2-1; 8 nucleotides line up with TRBD2. This CDR3 is 15 amino acids long. From germline, CDR1 is MNHNS and CDR2 SASEGT. After removal of 3 bases from V and 6 bases from J, the junction contained 7 bases not matched to a gene. CDR3 amino acids: CASSDPQRGRNEQFF. CDR3 bases: TGTGCCAGCAGTGACCCCCAGCGGGGGCGCAATGAGCAGTTCTTC.

This clone was found a few times. Different DNA sequences within this sample yield the same CDR3. V usage is TRBV19 and J usage is TRBJ1-2, with 9 bases that match TRBD1. There are 13 residues in the CDR3. The junction had 6 bases not matched to a gene; V was cut back by 9 bases and J by 4 bases. CDR1 LNHDA and CDR2 SQIVND come from the germline V gene (reference sequence). The CDR3 coding sequence is TGTGCCAGCCGTACGACAGGGGGCTATGGCTACACCTTC. As protein: CASRTTGGYGYTF.

The CDR3 sequence is CASSYLAGDSDTQYF. DNA of the CDR3: TGTGCCAGCAGCTACCTAGCGGGAGACTCAGATACGCAGTATTTT. This rearrangement joins TRBV7-2 to TRBJ2-3; TRBD2 aligns across 10 bases. This CDR3 is 15 amino acids long. V lost 4 bases and J lost 4; bases outside the gene matches: 5. In germline, CDR1 is SGHTA, CDR2 FQGNSA.

The chain employs TRBV5-1 and TRBJ1-1; the D gene is possibly TRBD1 (6 bases). Trimming stripped 0 bases from V and 5 bases from J, with 14 bases between. The CDR3 runs to 15 residues. The germline CDR1 and CDR2 sequences are SGHRS and YFSETQ. CDR3 DNA: TGCGCCAGCAGCTTGGGGCTGGTTAGGGGGACTGAAGCTTTCTTT. This gives the protein CASSLGLVRGTEAFF. The full variable domain, its missing parts supplied by reference TRBV5-1 and TRBJ1-1, is KAGVTQTPRYLIKTRGQQVTLSCSPISGHRSVSWYQQTPGQGLQFLFEYFSETQRNKGNFPGRFSGRQFSNSRSEMNVSTLELGDSALYLCASSLGLVRGTEAFFGQGTRLTVV.

The chain is built from TRBV7-9 and TRBJ1-2, with TRBD1 identical over 8 bases. This CDR3 region has 15 residues. The germline CDR1 and CDR2 sequences are SEHNR and FQNEAQ (reference sequence). V lost 1 base to trimming and J lost 6 bases; unmatched junction nucleotides: 7. The CDR3: CASSLGGQGADGYTF. CDR3 nucleotides: TGTGCCAGCAGCTTAGGCGGGCAGGGGGCAGATGGCTACACCTTC. Full variable domain (missing parts from reference TRBV7-9 and TRBJ1-2): DTGVSQNPRHKITKRGQNVTFRCDPISEHNRLYWYRQTLGQGPEFLTYFQNEAQLEKSRLLSDRFSAERPKGSFSTLEIQRTEQGDSAMYLCASSLGGQGADGYTFGSGTRLTVV.

The chain couples TRBV9 to TRBJ1-5, with a possible D match to TRBD1 (5 bases). Germline CDR1 reads SGDLS; CDR2 reads YYNGEE. CDR3 length: 15 residues. Trimming shortened V by 4 bases and J by 3 bases, and 14 bases separated the two germline ends. The DNA of the CDR3 is TGTGCCAGCAGCTTAGGACCGGGGGTCAATCAGCCCCAGCATTTT. Translation: CASSLGPGVNQPQHF.

DNA for the CDR3: TGTGCCAGCAGCCAACGCGGGGCGGTAAATGAGCAGTTCTTC. Its protein product is CASSQRGAVNEQFF. The V call is TRBV4-2, the J call TRBJ2-1; TRBD2 might be the D (6 bases). Germline lookup yields CDR1 LGHNA and CDR2 YNFKEQ. CDR3 size: 14 residues. The V end was cut by 2 bases, the J end by 7 bases, with 12 bases between.

This chain uses TRBV27 with TRBJ2-2; 8 nucleotides agree with TRBD1. Germline CDR1 MNHEY, CDR2 SMNVEV (reference sequence). V was clipped by 5 bases and J by 5 bases; unmatched bases: 7. The CDR3 is made up of 15 amino acids. DNA for the CDR3: TGTGCCAGCAGTCCATGGACAGGGTGGACCGGGGAGCTGTTTTTT. It encodes CASSPWTGWTGELFF.

This clone appeared once. The chain couples TRBV25-1 to TRBJ2-2; 7 bases map to TRBD1. This CDR3 comprises 16 residues. Germline lookup yields CDR1 MGHDK and CDR2 SYGVNS. J gave up 4 bases and V 0 bases, and 5 bases lay outside the gene matches. Written as DNA, the CDR3 is TGTGCCAGCAGTGAATATCCCGGGACAGTCACCGGGGAGCTGTTTTTT. This translates into CASSEYPGTVTGELFF.

The chain uses TRBV18 and TRBJ2-1, with D possibly TRBD1 on 5 matching bases. V was cut by 0 bases and J by 6 bases, with 15 bases left in between. The CDR3 contains 16 residues. Germline-derived CDR1 and CDR2 are KGHSH and LQKENI. In DNA form, the CDR3 reads TGTGCCAGCTCACCACCGGGTACCAGGGCAGGCAATGAGCAGTTCTTC. As protein: CASSPPGTRAGNEQFF.